This passage covers 6 T cell receptor beta chains from one sample sequenced in a study of shared clonotypes between healthy human individuals. The naive CD8 population came from CD45RO-negative cells selected for CCR7, without terminally differentiated effector memory CD45RA+ cells. The assay was immunoSEQ multiplex PCR, and TCRdb's table has in-frame clones only and misses some. The table includes millions of clones, more than 85% detected once. The specimen was naive CD8+ T cells from PBMCs. The receptors were sampled from a man younger than 30 in good health. Some clones in this sample may be carry-over from other donors' samples.

The chain carries TRBV5-6 and TRBJ2-1, with 8 bases matching TRBD2. This CDR3 contains 14 residues. CDR1 and CDR2 (germline): SGHDT, YYEEEE. V lost 4 bases to trimming and J lost 10 bases; unmatched junction nucleotides: 10. The CDR3 sequence is CASSPGGTSYEQFF. The CDR3 DNA sequence: TGTGCCAGCAGCCCCGGAGGGACTAGTTACGAGCAGTTCTTC. The full variable domain, in which reference TRBV5-6 and TRBJ2-1 provide the parts outside the CDR3, is DAGVTQSPTHLIKTRGQQVTLRCSPKSGHDTVSWYQQALGQGPQFIFQYYEEEERQRGNFPDRFSGHQFPNYSSELNVNALLLGDSALYLCASSPGGTSYEQFFGPGTRLTVL.

The chain has TRBV18 and TRBJ2-2; D remains unclear. The CDR3 sequence is 12 residues long. The V gene lost 10 bases and the J gene lost 5 bases, with 11 bases spanning the gap. Germline loops: CDR1 KGHSH, CDR2 LQKENI. The CDR3 is CATPGGTGELFF. In nucleotides, the CDR3 is TGTGCCACTCCCGGTGGGACCGGGGAGCTGTTTTTT.

The chain is built from TRBV7-9 and TRBJ2-7; the D is unclear. The length of the CDR3 is 16 residues. CDR1 and CDR2 from the germline V gene are SEHNR and FQNEAQ (reference sequence). Deletions cut 5 bases from V and 4 bases from J, with 21 bases between. The CDR3: CASSPTMGFKLYEQYF. The CDR3 DNA is TGTGCCAGCAGCCCTACGATGGGCTTTAAACTATACGAGCAGTACTTC.

V and J are TRBV10-3 and TRBJ2-7; D tentatively reads TRBD1 or TRBD2 (5 bases each). This CDR3 spans 17 amino acids. Trimming pared 0 bases from V and 6 bases from J, leaving 21 bases between. Germline CDR1 reads ENHRY; CDR2 reads SYGVKD. The CDR3 bases are TGTGCCATCAGTGAGTCGATTGGGACGGGAATATCATCCGAGCAGTACTTC. As protein: CAISESIGTGISSEQYF.

In DNA, the CDR3 is TGTGCCAGCAGTGAAATACTCCGGGACAGTCCCTACGAGCAGTACTTC. Protein: CASSEILRDSPYEQYF. The V call is TRBV6-1, the J call TRBJ2-7, with TRBD1 matching 7 bases. CDR1 is MNHNS and CDR2 is SASEGT in the germline V gene. The CDR3 spans 16 residues. Losses at the gene ends were 2 bases for V and 2 bases for J; bases not matched to a gene: 9.

This rearrangement joins TRBV9 to TRBJ2-5; the match to TRBD2 covers 9 bases. The J segment lost 3 bases and the V segment lost 3 bases, leaving 21 bases of the junction unmatched. The CDR3 has 20 amino acids. CDR1 is SGDLS, CDR2 YYNGEE, per germline. CDR3 protein: CASSDNPLAGVPRSKETQYF. CDR3 coding DNA: TGTGCCAGCAGCGATAACCCTTTAGCGGGAGTCCCTAGATCGAAAGAGACCCAGTACTTC.